The 21 T cell receptor beta chains presented below share a single source sample, sequenced in a study of blood T cells in healthy people across ages. PCR was performed a second time for about 7 to 11 cycles using a sample-barcoded 5' primer and a J-beta primer mix. TCRdb reprocessed the 5' RACE reads via MiXCR and lists one record per CDR3 protein. Counted here are roughly 1 million distinct CDR3 sequences, about 23% occurring once; the ten biggest clones make up approximately 0.75%. This sample also appeared in a second study, on T cells of mothers and their children.

The sample was blood. The source is a girl between 2 and 10 years old in good health.

The chain uses TRBV20-1 and TRBJ1-1, with D possibly TRBD1 on 6 matching bases. Germline V CDR1 and CDR2: DFQATT, SNEGSKA (reference sequence). The CDR3 has 11 residues. The ends were cut back, 6 bases at V and 11 bases at J, with 16 bases in the middle. The CDR3 coding sequence is TGCAGTGCCCGCCCCCAGGGGATGGCTTTCTTT. Translated, it gives CSARPQGMAFF.

The V call is TRBV11-2, the J call TRBJ2-1; a possible D gene is TRBD2 (5 bases). The CDR3 extends over 14 amino acids. Trimming took 5 bases from V and 7 from J, leaving 15 bases between them. Germline CDR1 is SGHAT and CDR2 is FQNNGV. CDR3 DNA: TGTGCCAGCAGCCTGAGGGCTCGAGCTAATGAGCAGTTCTTC. Translating gives CASSLRARANEQFF.

The chain recombines TRBV29-1 with TRBJ2-5; maybe TRBD1 (5 bases). The CDR3 runs to 12 residues. V lost 7 bases and J lost 2, with 11 bases in between. From germline, CDR1 is SQVTM and CDR2 ANQGSEA. The CDR3 loop is CSGSTGQETQYF. The CDR3 DNA sequence: TGCAGCGGGAGTACAGGACAAGAGACCCAGTACTTC.

In its sample, this clonotype was seen a few times. The chain couples TRBV6-4 to TRBJ1-2; maybe TRBD1 (6 bases). V gave up 5 bases and J gave up 4 bases, with 11 bases separating them. This CDR3 contains 13 residues. The V gene's germline CDR1 is MRHNA and CDR2 SNTAGT. CDR3 coding DNA: TGTGCCAGCAGTAGGGACATCGGCTATGGCTACACCTTC. It is translated as CASSRDIGYGYTF.

The J gene is TRBJ2-2, the V gene TRBV29-1; D may match TRBD1 or TRBD2 (5 bases each). The CDR3 runs to 13 residues. Trimming stripped 2 bases from V and 4 bases from J, with 8 bases between. Germline-derived CDR1 and CDR2 are SQVTM and ANQGSEA. CDR3: CSVESGSTGELFF. As DNA, the CDR3 is TGCAGCGTTGAATCAGGGAGCACCGGGGAGCTGTTTTTT.

This chain connects TRBV12-3 or TRBV12-4 to TRBJ1-5, with D tentatively TRBD1 (6 bases). This CDR3 spans 14 amino acids. V shed 2 bases and J shed 6 bases, with 11 bases lying between them. CDR3 sequence reads: CASSLRGERQPQHF. The CDR3 DNA reads as TGTGCCAGCAGTTTAAGGGGGGAACGTCAGCCCCAGCATTTT.

The genes are TRBV12-3 or TRBV12-4 and TRBJ1-6, with a tentative D call TRBD1 (5 bases). The germline V and J ends were trimmed by 4 bases and 7 bases, with 20 bases remaining between them. The CDR3 totals 17 residues. The CDR3 spells CASSSLFWGGSNSPLHF. The CDR3 bases are TGTGCCAGCAGTTCTCTTTTTTGGGGGGGGAGCAATTCACCCCTCCACTTT.

This chain uses TRBV28 with TRBJ1-2; weak D call: TRBD1 (5 bases). From germline, CDR1 is MDHEN and CDR2 SYDVKM. This CDR3 has 12 residues. Trimming removed 9 bases at V and 7 bases at J, with 15 bases between. DNA of the CDR3: TGTGCCAGTTCCGGGACGCACGGTGGCTACACCTTC. Translating gives CASSGTHGGYTF.

There are a few counts of this clonotype. The chain is built from TRBV5-6 and TRBJ2-7, with D perhaps TRBD1 or TRBD2 (5 bases each). The CDR3 totals 15 residues. V was clipped by 4 bases and J by 6 bases, with 20 bases between them. CDR1 and CDR2 from the germline V gene are SGHDT and YYEEEE. The CDR3 here is CASSPGRGKGSEQYF. The CDR3 DNA sequence: TGTGCCAGCAGCCCAGGTAGGGGCAAGGGGAGCGAGCAGTACTTC.

The table lists this clonotype with many counts. The genes are TRBV15 and TRBJ2-7, with D possibly being TRBD1 (6 bases). Germline loops: CDR1 LNHNV, CDR2 YYDKDF (reference sequence). Trimming left V 0 bases short and J 3 bases short, with 6 bases between. The length of the CDR3 is 13 residues. CDR3: CATSRDRGYEQYF. CDR3 nucleotides: TGTGCCACCAGCAGAGACAGGGGCTACGAGCAGTACTTC.

Only a few counts were recorded for this clonotype. The chain uses TRBV7-2 and TRBJ2-1; the match to TRBD2 covers 7 bases. The end of the DNA is better explained by TRBJ2-7, so the J call may be wrong. CDR3 length: 15 residues. Per the germline V gene, CDR1 is SGHTA and CDR2 is FQGNSA. The CDR3 nucleotides are TGTGCCAGCAGCTTAGAGGGCGGGACTATCTACGAGCAGTACTTC. Its translation: CASSLEGGTIYEQYF.

This clonotype has a count of ten or more. The V call is TRBV29-1, the J call TRBJ2-1, with D possibly being TRBD1 (5 bases). The CDR3 is 13 amino acids. Germline V gene data show CDR1 as SQVTM and CDR2 as ANQGSEA. The V and J ends lost 4 bases and 2 bases respectively, with 9 bases between them. CDR3 nucleotide sequence: TGCAGCGTTGGCAGGGAAGCCTACAATGAGCAGTTCTTC. It yields the protein CSVGREAYNEQFF.

V and J are TRBV10-3 and TRBJ2-5; 10 positions agree with TRBD1. The J call may be wrong; the DNA end is better matched by TRBJ2-7. The CDR3 runs to 12 residues. Per germline, CDR1 ENHRY and CDR2 SYGVKD. The CDR3 reads CASRDRGNEQYF. CDR3 nucleotides: TGTGCCAGCCGGGACAGGGGAAACGAGCAGTACTTC.

This clonotype showed up just a few times. The chain couples TRBV29-1 to TRBJ1-2; D not resolved. This CDR3 is built from 11 residues. CDR1 and CDR2 from the germline V gene are SQVTM and ANQGSEA. Trimming pared 6 bases from V and 4 bases from J, leaving 9 bases between. The CDR3 reads CSVHGTYGYTF. Written as DNA, the CDR3 is TGCAGCGTACACGGAACCTATGGCTACACCTTC.

The chain recombines TRBV29-1 with TRBJ2-5, with a possible D match to TRBD1 (6 bases). The CDR3 has 11 amino acids. CDR1 is SQVTM, CDR2 ANQGSEA, per germline. Trimming left V 6 bases short and J 9 bases short, with 14 bases between. Here the CDR3 DNA reads TGCAGCGTCCCCAGGGGCGCGTCCCAGTACTTC. The encoded protein is CSVPRGASQYF.

The chain joins TRBV19 to TRBJ1-4; 8 bases are a match to TRBD1. Germline V gene data show CDR1 as LNHDA and CDR2 as SQIVND (reference sequence). J was trimmed by 7 bases and V by 9 bases; bases with no gene match: 10. CDR3 length: 14 residues. CDR3 residues: CASTIRDRPEKLFF. The CDR3 DNA is TGTGCCAGCACTATCCGGGACAGGCCTGAAAAACTGTTTTTT. The full variable domain, in which reference TRBV19 and TRBJ1-4 provide the parts outside the CDR3, is DGGITQSPKYLFRKEGQNVTLSCEQNLNHDAMYWYRQDPGQGLRLIYYSQIVNDFQKGDIAEGYSVSREKKESFPLTVTSAQKNPTAFYLCASTIRDRPEKLFFGSGTQLSVL.

At least ten counts were recorded for this clonotype. Relative to the germline gene, one junction end is altered; a read error may explain this. The chain uses TRBV7-9 and TRBJ2-3, with no clear D. Germline V gene sequence: CDR1 SEHNR, CDR2 FQNEAQ (reference sequence). This CDR3 has 13 amino acids. The CDR3 nucleotides read TGCGCCAGCAGCTTGGCTAGCACAGATACGCAGTATTTT. Protein: CASSLASTDTQYF. The full variable domain, with the rest looked up from reference TRBV7-9 and TRBJ2-3, is DTGVSQNPRHKITKRGQNVTFRCDPISEHNRLYWYRQTLGQGPEFLTYFQNEAQLEKSRLLSDRFSAERPKGSFSTLEIQRTEQGDSAMYLCASSLASTDTQYFGPGTRLTVL.

This clonotype was seen more than once but under ten times. As DNA, the CDR3 is TGCGCCAGCAGCCCCCGGGGACAGGGGGCCATGAGATACAATGAGCAGTTCTTC. It encodes CASSPRGQGAMRYNEQFF. This rearrangement joins TRBV5-1 to TRBJ2-1, with 12 positions matching TRBD1. Germline values: CDR1 SGHRS, CDR2 YFSETQ. J was trimmed by 4 bases and V by 4 bases; bases with no gene match: 12. CDR3 length: 18 residues.

The chain uses TRBV7-9 and TRBJ2-1, with D perhaps matching TRBD1 (6 bases). Germline V lookup: CDR1 SEHNR, CDR2 FQNEAQ (reference sequence). There are 13 residues in the CDR3. With 8 bases removed from V and 1 base from J, the gap between germline ends came to 9 bases. As DNA, the CDR3 is TGTGCCAGCGTGGGGGCATCCTACAATGAGCAGTTCTTC. This sequence encodes CASVGASYNEQFF.

The V gene is TRBV7-2, the J gene TRBJ2-1, with unresolved D. Germline V gene lookup returns CDR1 SGHTA and CDR2 FQGNSA. Trimming took 4 bases from V and 5 from J, leaving 9 bases between them. CDR3 length equals 13 residues. CDR3 region: CASSYHLNNEQFF. The CDR3 bases are TGTGCCAGCAGCTACCACCTAAACAATGAGCAGTTCTTC.

This clonotype has just one count. J is TRBJ1-5 and V is TRBV9; D uncertain. Germline values: CDR1 SGDLS, CDR2 YYNGEE. The ends were cut back, 0 bases at V and 6 bases at J, with 7 bases in the middle. The CDR3 is 13 amino acids. The CDR3 protein is CASSVDVRQPQHF. CDR3 DNA sequence: TGTGCCAGCAGCGTAGATGTTCGTCAGCCCCAGCATTTT.